This T cell receptor (beta chain) comes out of a study of blood T cells in healthy people across ages. The junction had 11 bases not matched to a gene; V was cut back by 6 bases and J by 10 bases. The CDR3 runs 13 residues. PCR was performed a second time for roughly 7 to 11 cycles using a sample-barcoded 5' primer and a J-beta primer mix. TCRdb re-called the 5' RACE reads through MiXCR, storing one row per CDR3 protein. The table has some 1,000,000 distinct CDR3 sequences, 20% to 25% seen once. These records were also assigned to another study, of T cells of mothers and their children. As reported in that work: Thymic selection shapes TCR recombination output similarly in related and unrelated pairs. No persistent microchimeric T cell clones were detected.

The V call is TRBV12-3 or TRBV12-4, the J call TRBJ2-5, with 7 positions matching TRBD2. The sample taken for sequencing was blood. The sequence derives from a girl aged 2-10 years in good health. CDR3 region: CASSWGGSGSQYF. The CDR3 nucleotides read TGTGCCAGCAGCTGGGGGGGGTCTGGGAGCCAGTACTTC.